Sequencing of this T cell receptor (beta chain) was carried out in a study of blood T cells in healthy people across ages. The CDR3 is made up of 15 amino acids. V lost 2 bases to trimming and J lost 1 base; unmatched junction nucleotides: 3. Germline-derived CDR1 and CDR2 are SGHTA and FQGNSA. Combining a sample-barcoded 5' primer with a J-beta primer mix, a second PCR ran for roughly 7 to 12 cycles. TCRdb itself ran the 5' RACE reads through MiXCR, one entry per CDR3 protein. Altogether 850,000 to 950,000 distinct CDR3 sequences are present, 25% to 35% being singletons, with the ten largest covering around 16%.

The chain is built from TRBV7-2 and TRBJ2-7; 9 nucleotides agree with TRBD2. The sample taken for sequencing was blood. The sequence came from a woman older than 75 in good health. Here the CDR3 DNA reads TGTGCCAGCAGCTTACTAGCGGGGAGTTCCTACGAGCAGTACTTC. Its protein is CASSLLAGSSYEQYF.